Listed below are T cell receptor beta chains from one sample, sequenced in a study of OX40 agonist ivuxolimab in advanced cancers. Libraries were prepared by immunoSEQ multiplex PCR; TCRdb keeps only in-frame clonotypes and omits some of them. Of some 17,000 clones listed, 70% to 90% are singletons. This material consisted of CD4+ or CD8+ T cells sorted from blood, taken in a trial of the OX40 agonist ivuxolimab. The source of these receptors is an adult with an advanced solid tumor such as melanoma, head and neck, liver or kidney cancer. CDR3s include the opening cysteine and the closing phenylalanine or tryptophan. The order of the fields is clone size, D gene, J gene, V gene, CDR3 DNA, CDR3 protein. A D gene is named only where the DNA matches it firmly. A clone size is listed for some rows: how often the clone was seen (once, few, many), or a class if it is expanded.

- | TRBD2 | TRBJ2-1 | TRBV7-6 | TGTGCCAGCAGCCCCAGGACTAGCGGGATATACAATGAGCAGTTCTTC | CASSPRTSGIYNEQFF
- | TRBD2 | TRBJ2-1 | TRBV7-2 | TGTGCCAGCAGCTTACTAGCGGGGTACAATGAGCAGTTCTTC | CASSLLAGYNEQFF
few | - | TRBJ1-2 | TRBV18 | TGTGCCAGCTCACCACCTCAACAGGGAGTCTACACCTTC | CASSPPQQGVYTF
- | - | TRBJ1-5 | TRBV14 | TGTGCCAGCAGCCAACCAGGTCAGCCCCAGCATTTT | CASSQPGQPQHF
- | - | TRBJ2-2 | TRBV21-1 | TGTGCCCTCGGATGGACCGCGAACACCGGGGAGCTGTTTTTT | CALGWTANTGELFF
- | - | TRBJ2-2 | TRBV19 | TGTGCCAGTCGGACATCGAACACCGGGGAGCTGTTTTTT | CASRTSNTGELFF
- | TRBD2 | TRBJ2-5 | TRBV19 | TGTGCCAGTAGTGCAAAGACTAGCGGAGGGAGTTGGACCCAGTACTTC | CASSAKTSGGSWTQYF
- | - | TRBJ2-7 | TRBV5-4 | TGTGCCAGCAGCCTCCGGGGACTTCAATCCTACGAGCAGTACTTC | CASSLRGLQSYEQYF
- | TRBD1 | TRBJ2-7 | TRBV29-1 | TGCAGCGTGCGCCCCGGGACAGGGTTCTACGAGCAGTACTTC | CSVRPGTGFYEQYF
- | TRBD1 | TRBJ1-5 | TRBV7-8 | TGTGCCAGCAGAGAAGGGACAGGGCGGTCTCAGCCCCAGCATTTT | CASREGTGRSQPQHF
- | TRBD1 | TRBJ2-7 | TRBV2 | TGTGCCAGCGAATACCCAGGGGGCGGTTACGAGCAGTACTTC | CASEYPGGGYEQYF
- | - | TRBJ2-7 | TRBV9 | TGTGCCAGCAGCCGCAACAGGGACTCCTTCTACGAGCAGTACTTC | CASSRNRDSFYEQYF
- | - | TRBJ2-3 | TRBV30 | TGTGCCACGACCATGAGCACAGATACGCAGTATTTT | CATTMSTDTQYF
- | - | TRBJ1-4 | TRBV19 | TGTGCCAGTAGCACAAGACCAACTAATGAAAAACTGTTTTTT | CASSTRPTNEKLFF
- | TRBD2 | TRBJ2-1 | TRBV4-1 | TGCGCCAGCAGCCAAGTCGTTAGCGGGATTCGTCATGAGCAGTTCTTC | CASSQVVSGIRHEQFF
- | - | TRBJ1-3 | TRBV27 | TGTGCCAGCAGTTCCCGACCGTTCTCTGGAAACACCATATATTTT | CASSSRPFSGNTIYF
few | TRBD2 | TRBJ2-7 | TRBV14 | TGTGCCAGCAGCCAGAAAGCCCGACTAGCGGGAGTCTACGAGCAGTACTTC | CASSQKARLAGVYEQYF
few | - | TRBJ2-7 | TRBV5-1 | TGCGCCAGCAGCTTGGATTCGGGACACCCGCTCCTGGACGAGCAGTACTTC | CASSLDSGHPLLDEQYF
- | TRBD2 | TRBJ2-7 | TRBV5-1 | TGCGCCAGCAGCTTGTCTAGCGGGGACTACGAGCAGTACTTC | CASSLSSGDYEQYF
few | - | TRBJ1-4 | TRBV7-8 | TGTGCCAGCAGCCCGCACAGGACTAATGAAAAACTGTTTTTT | CASSPHRTNEKLFF